This T cell receptor (beta chain) was profiled in a study of cytomegalovirus exposure and HLA in healthy donors. Whole-study results and caveats: The authors later found most CMV-associated TCR beta chains appeared HLA-restricted. Cytomegalovirus association was listed for about 160 TCR beta chains.

The CDR3 is 12 residues long. Deletions cut 2 bases from V and 5 bases from J, with 6 bases between. CDR1 is SEHNR, CDR2 FQNEAQ, per germline (reference sequence). As concerns this clone: The antigen is unknown.

Primers: 60 Vbeta forward and 13 Jbeta reverse. How the authors handled the data: Counted up in a later analysis, unique TCR beta chains came to about 80 million, with around 10 million shared. Produced via immunoSEQ multiplex PCR; TCRdb's table is partial and in-frame only. V and J calls and clone size are as listed in that table; D and trimming were resolved from the DNA. Here the sample spans 100,000 to 130,000 clones, under 80% being singletons. The chain is built from TRBV7-9 and TRBJ1-2; D is unclear. Sequenced material: PBMCs. This TCR derives from a woman aged 35 to 49 in good health and CMV-seropositive. The CDR3 coding sequence is TGTGCCAGCAGCTTACCGACATATGGCTACACCTTC. Amino acid sequence: CASSLPTYGYTF.